A single sample is the source of the 2 T cell receptor beta chains below, sequenced in a study of blood T cell repertoires in COVID-19. Method: immunoSEQ multiplex PCR; TCRdb's copy keeps in-frame clones and lacks some. Of about 91,000 clones listed, approximately 77% were seen once; the top ten hold approximately 9.2%. The material sequenced was peripheral blood. These receptors originate from an elderly woman with acute or convalescent COVID-19.

The chain carries TRBV7-3 and TRBJ2-1; 11 bases are shared with TRBD2. The germline CDR1 and CDR2 sequences are SGHTA and FQGTGA. There are 15 residues in the CDR3. The junction had 3 bases not matched to a gene; V was cut back by 0 bases and J by 8 bases. CDR3 region: CASSLTSGGADEQFF. The CDR3 DNA sequence: TGTGCCAGCAGCTTAACTAGCGGGGGGGCGGATGAGCAGTTCTTC.

The chain carries TRBV19 and TRBJ1-4, with D maybe TRBD1 (5 bases). CDR3 length: 16 amino acids. Germline V gene lookup returns CDR1 LNHDA and CDR2 SQIVND (reference sequence). Deletions cut 3 bases from V and 10 bases from J, with 21 bases between. The CDR3 DNA sequence: TGTGCCAGTAGTATCTTGGGTACCGGGGGATCCGGAAAACTGTTTTTT. Translated: CASSILGTGGSGKLFF.